Listed here are 25 T cell receptor beta chains from one sample, sequenced in a study of control samples from healthy donors and cancer patients. Produced via immunoSEQ multiplex PCR; TCRdb's table is partial and in-frame only. The table records about 150,000 clones, around 86% of them present only once. Input material: blood. The receptor set was obtained from a man younger than 45 in good health.

This clone was seen only once. V is TRBV18 and J is TRBJ1-6; D ambiguous. The CDR3 has 15 residues. From germline, CDR1 is KGHSH and CDR2 LQKENI. Trimming removed 3 bases from V and 8 bases from J, with 14 bases in between. CDR3 residues: CASSPLLGRDSPLHF. The CDR3 DNA reads as TGTGCCAGCTCACCTCTTTTGGGAAGGGATTCACCCCTCCACTTT.

The chain employs TRBV7-9 and TRBJ2-5; TRBD1 or TRBD2 may be the D gene (6 bases each). Germline V lookup: CDR1 SEHNR, CDR2 FQNEAQ (reference sequence). This CDR3 has 12 residues. V was clipped by 5 bases and J by 11 bases, with 15 bases between them. CDR3 nucleotides: TGTGCCAGCAGCCGCGAAGGGGGGCGGCAGTACTTC. Translation gives CASSREGGRQYF.

This rearrangement joins TRBV5-8 to TRBJ1-1; D ambiguous. Trimming stripped 0 bases from V and 5 bases from J, with 8 bases between. Germline-derived CDR1 and CDR2 are SGHTS and YDEGEE. The length of the CDR3 is 13 residues. CDR3 in DNA: TGTGCCAGCAGCTTGGCCCATGGGACTGAAGCTTTCTTT. The encoded protein is CASSLAHGTEAFF.

The chain uses TRBV6-5 and TRBJ1-2; possibly TRBD1 for D (5 bases). V dropped 4 bases and J dropped 5 bases, with 14 bases sitting between them. Germline assignment: CDR1 MNHEY and CDR2 SVGAGI. CDR3 length equals 14 residues. CDR3 in DNA: TGTGCCAGCAGTTCCCCCTCGACAGCTTATGGCTACACCTTC. Its protein is CASSSPSTAYGYTF.

The chain couples TRBV5-1 to TRBJ1-4; D is ambiguous. This CDR3 is built from 14 residues. Trimming took 5 bases from V and 5 from J, leaving 13 bases between them. Germline V gives CDR1 SGHRS, CDR2 YFSETQ. The CDR3 region is CASREGGSNEKLFF. DNA for the CDR3: TGCGCCAGCAGAGAGGGTGGTTCGAATGAAAAACTGTTTTTT.

The CDR3: CASSFSRANYGYTF. In DNA form, the CDR3 reads TGTGCCAGCAGTTTCTCCAGGGCTAACTATGGCTACACCTTC. This sequence joins TRBV27 and TRBJ1-2, with D perhaps matching TRBD1 (5 bases). Germline CDR1 and CDR2: MNHEY and SMNVEV (reference sequence). Trimming took 3 bases from V and 0 from J, leaving 8 bases between them. The CDR3 is 14 amino acids.

The chain links TRBV24-1 to TRBJ2-2; D may be TRBD1 (7 bases). The V end lost 0 bases, the J end lost 5 bases, and 12 bases lay between the germline ends. The CDR3 is 16 amino acids. The germline gives CDR1 KGHDR, CDR2 SFDVKD. CDR3 loop: CATSDLSQGGTGELFF. Written as DNA, the CDR3 is TGTGCCACCAGTGATTTGTCCCAGGGGGGTACCGGGGAGCTGTTTTTT.

The rearrangement joins TRBV19 to TRBJ1-2; 8 bases match TRBD1. This CDR3 is 13 amino acids long. In germline, CDR1 is LNHDA, CDR2 SQIVND (reference sequence). With V trimmed by 1 base and J by 8 bases, 3 bases remained unmatched. The CDR3 coding sequence is TGTGCCAGTAGTATAGCCCAGGGGGCGGGCTACACCTTC. Translating gives CASSIAQGAGYTF.

This clone was seen just once. This chain connects TRBV25-1 to TRBJ1-1; 10 bases map to TRBD1. V was clipped by 7 bases and J by 2 bases; unmatched bases: 4. The CDR3 spans 14 residues. Looked up from germline, CDR1 is MGHDK and CDR2 is SYGVNS. CDR3 sequence reads: CASKRTGGNTEAFF. The CDR3 bases are TGTGCCAGCAAAAGGACAGGGGGAAACACTGAAGCTTTCTTT.

The CDR3 region has the DNA TGCGCCAGCAGCTTTCAGGGCCCTCGCTATGGCTACACCTTC. Its protein product is CASSFQGPRYGYTF. The rearrangement links TRBV5-1 to TRBJ1-2; perhaps TRBD1 as D (5 bases). V lost 2 bases and J 4 bases, leaving 12 bases between the germline ends. Germline-derived CDR1 and CDR2 are SGHRS and YFSETQ. This CDR3 contains 14 residues.

This clone appeared a single time. The genes are TRBV6-5 and TRBJ1-2; D not certain. Per the germline V gene, CDR1 is MNHEY and CDR2 is SVGAGI. V was trimmed by 8 bases and J by 6 bases, leaving 16 bases between them. The CDR3 covers 13 residues. The CDR3 coding sequence is TGTGCCAGCCGGATGGACCCGAACGATGGCTACACCTTC. It specifies CASRMDPNDGYTF.

This sequence joins TRBV2 and TRBJ2-1; 8 positions agree with TRBD2. The J segment lost 5 bases and the V segment lost 10 bases, leaving 10 bases of the junction unmatched. CDR1 and CDR2 (germline): SNHLY, FYNNEI. The CDR3 is 14 amino acids. CDR3 bases: TGTGCCACTCGGGGGACTAGTCCCCACAATGAGCAGTTCTTC. Its protein is CATRGTSPHNEQFF.

V is TRBV27 and J is TRBJ2-3, with 7 bases matching TRBD1. V shed 6 bases, J shed 2 bases, and the junction held 14 bases outside the gene matches. Germline loops: CDR1 MNHEY, CDR2 SMNVEV (reference sequence). There are 17 residues in the CDR3. CDR3 loop: CASSLTYRGGHTDTQYF. The DNA for the CDR3 is TGTGCCAGCAGCCTCACTTACAGGGGTGGCCACACAGATACGCAGTATTTT.

The gene calls are TRBV7-9 and TRBJ2-5, with TRBD1 as a possible D gene (6 bases). Germline CDR1 SEHNR, CDR2 FQNEAQ (reference sequence). The CDR3 totals 14 residues. Trimming took off 5 bases at V and 2 bases at J, with 12 bases between the two ends. For the CDR3, the DNA is TGTGCCAGCAGCCATAACGACAGGCAAGAGACCCAGTACTTC. The encoded protein is CASSHNDRQETQYF.

There are a few counts of this clone. This chain uses TRBV15 with TRBJ1-1; D remains unclear. The CDR3 has 14 amino acids. The germline V and J ends were trimmed by 4 bases and 5 bases, with 14 bases remaining between them. Germline CDR1 LNHNV, CDR2 YYDKDF (reference sequence). The CDR3 coding sequence is TGTGCCACCAGCATACTCGGTGGGGTGACTGAAGCTTTCTTT. Amino acids: CATSILGGVTEAFF. Drawing the rest from reference TRBV15 and TRBJ1-1, the complete variable domain is DAMVIQNPRYQVTQFGKPVTLSCSQTLNHNVMYWYQQKSSQAPKLLFHYYDKDFNNEADTPDNFQSRRPNTSFCFLDIRSPGLGDTAMYLCATSILGGVTEAFFGQGTRLTVV.

This clone was observed a few times. The chain carries TRBV11-3 and TRBJ2-7, with 8 bases matching TRBD2. The CDR3 loop spans 17 amino acids. The germline V gene encodes CDR1 SGHNT and CDR2 YENEEA. The trim removed 3 bases at V and 1 base at J, leaving 11 bases unmatched. The CDR3 sequence: CASSFAGTSGNSYEQYF. The CDR3 coding sequence is TGTGCCAGCAGCTTTGCGGGTACTAGCGGAAATTCCTACGAGCAGTACTTC.

The chain carries TRBV4-3 and TRBJ2-1; TRBD2 matches at 8 bases. Germline CDR1 and CDR2: LGHNA and YSLEER. This CDR3 is built from 20 residues. V lost 4 bases and J lost 8; bases outside the gene matches: 25. CDR3 sequence (DNA): TGCGCCAGCAGCCCCGAACGACTCATGCGTGCGGGGGGAATTGTCGATGAGCAGTTCTTC. It translates to CASSPERLMRAGGIVDEQFF.

This clone was counted once. The chain has TRBV5-1 and TRBJ2-7; the D gene could be TRBD1 or TRBD2 (5 bases each). CDR3 size: 16 residues. Germline V gene sequence: CDR1 SGHRS, CDR2 YFSETQ. The ends were cut back, 2 bases at V and 7 bases at J, with 22 bases in the middle. The CDR3 DNA follows: TGCGCCAGCAGCTTTTACTGGGACGGAGATCTGGGAGAGCAGTACTTC. Translating it yields CASSFYWDGDLGEQYF. Full variable domain (missing parts from reference TRBV5-1 and TRBJ2-7): KAGVTQTPRYLIKTRGQQVTLSCSPISGHRSVSWYQQTPGQGLQFLFEYFSETQRNKGNFPGRFSGRQFSNSRSEMNVSTLELGDSALYLCASSFYWDGDLGEQYFGPGTRLTVT.

This rearrangement joins TRBV6-5 to TRBJ2-7; D is undetermined. Germline lookup yields CDR1 MNHEY and CDR2 SVGAGI. V lost 2 bases to trimming and J lost 1 base, with 12 bases between them. This CDR3 has 15 amino acids. The CDR3 sequence: CASSYALKGSYEQYF. DNA for the CDR3: TGTGCCAGCAGTTACGCCCTTAAGGGTTCCTACGAGCAGTACTTC.

DNA for the CDR3: TGCGCCAGCAGCCCGGGACAGGGGGCCTACGAGCAGTACTTC. Its protein is CASSPGQGAYEQYF. The genes are TRBV4-3 and TRBJ2-7; 11 bases match TRBD1. This CDR3 has 14 amino acids. Germline V CDR1 and CDR2: LGHNA, YSLEER. V shed 4 bases, J shed 2 bases, and the junction held 1 base outside the gene matches.

The chain combines TRBV15 with TRBJ1-2; TRBD1 matches at 8 bases. The CDR3 length is 14 residues. V was pared by 1 base and J by 4 bases, with 2 bases of the junction left unmatched. The germline CDR1 and CDR2 sequences are LNHNV and YYDKDF (reference sequence). This CDR3 is CATSRVDRVYGYTF. For the CDR3, the DNA is TGTGCCACCAGCAGAGTGGACAGGGTCTATGGCTACACCTTC.

The chain joins TRBV19 to TRBJ1-1, with 7 bases lining up with TRBD1. CDR3 length: 15 residues. CDR1 is LNHDA, CDR2 SQIVND, per germline (reference sequence). V was clipped by 3 bases and J by 1 base; unmatched bases: 5. The chain's CDR3 is CASSIPGTENTEAFF. The CDR3 DNA sequence: TGTGCCAGTAGTATCCCCGGGACAGAGAACACTGAAGCTTTCTTT.

J is TRBJ2-3 and V is TRBV6-1; D not resolved. The CDR3 consists of 13 residues. Germline-derived CDR1 and CDR2 are MNHNS and SASEGT. V gave up 3 bases and J gave up 3 bases, with 7 bases separating them. The CDR3 DNA sequence: TGTGCCAGCAGTGATTTACGGACAGATACGCAGTATTTT. Translation: CASSDLRTDTQYF.

This rearrangement joins TRBV10-3 to TRBJ2-5; D not resolved. The CDR3 is 11 residues long. Trimming took off 3 bases at V and 5 bases at J, with 4 bases between the two ends. Germline-derived CDR1 and CDR2 are ENHRY and SYGVKD. The CDR3 is CAISDKETQYF. DNA of the CDR3: TGTGCCATCAGTGACAAGGAGACCCAGTACTTC.

This chain connects TRBV18 to TRBJ2-7; TRBD1 agrees at 10 bases. The CDR3 has 15 amino acids. Germline CDR1 is KGHSH and CDR2 is LQKENI. J lost 3 bases, V lost 3 bases, and 5 bases had no gene match. As DNA, the CDR3 is TGTGCCAGCTCACCCTCGACAGGGGGCAACTACGAGCAGTACTTC. This gives the protein CASSPSTGGNYEQYF.